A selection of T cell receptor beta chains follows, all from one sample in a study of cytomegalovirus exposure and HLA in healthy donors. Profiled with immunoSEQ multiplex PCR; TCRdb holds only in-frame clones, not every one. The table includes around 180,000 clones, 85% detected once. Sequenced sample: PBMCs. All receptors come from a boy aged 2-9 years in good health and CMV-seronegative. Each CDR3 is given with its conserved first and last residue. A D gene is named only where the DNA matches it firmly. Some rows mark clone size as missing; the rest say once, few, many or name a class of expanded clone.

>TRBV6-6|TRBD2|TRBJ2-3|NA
TGTGCCAGCAGTTACGGGACTAGCGGGGATACGCAGTATTTT
CASSYGTSGDTQYF
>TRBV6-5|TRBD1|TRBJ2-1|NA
TGTGCCAGCAGCTACGACAGGGCCCCCTACAATGAGCAGTTCTTC
CASSYDRAPYNEQFF
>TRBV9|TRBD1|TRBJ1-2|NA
TGTGCCAGCAGCGGGGGACAGGGTGAAGGCTACACCTTC
CASSGGQGEGYTF
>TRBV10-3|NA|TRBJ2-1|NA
TGTGCCATCAGGGCAGGGGTGGTGGATGAGCAGTTCTTC
CAIRAGVVDEQFF
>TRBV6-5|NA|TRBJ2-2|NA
TGTGCCAGCACCACGGGTCTTTCGAACACCGGGGAGCTGTTTTTT
CASTTGLSNTGELFF
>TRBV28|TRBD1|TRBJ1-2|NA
TGTGCCAGCAGTCCAGGCACAGGGGTCGGCTACACCTTC
CASSPGTGVGYTF
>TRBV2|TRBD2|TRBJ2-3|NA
TGTGCCAGCAGGGCCATTAGCGGGGAGGCAGATACGCAGTATTTT
CASRAISGEADTQYF
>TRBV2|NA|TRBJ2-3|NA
TGTGCCAGCCCGGCGGGGGCAGGGCAACAAGATACGCAGTATTTT
CASPAGAGQQDTQYF
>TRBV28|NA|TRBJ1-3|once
TGTGCCAGCAGTTCATCCGGGACACTTACTGGAAACACCATATATTTT
CASSSSGTLTGNTIYF
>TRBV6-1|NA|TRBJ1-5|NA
TGTGCCGGCGGGACGGGAAGGCAGCCCCAGCATTTT
CAGGTGRQPQHF
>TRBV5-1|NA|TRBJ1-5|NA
TGCGCCAGCAGCCCGGACAGCAGAAATCAGCCCCAGCATTTT
CASSPDSRNQPQHF
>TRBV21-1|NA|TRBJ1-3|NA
TGTGCCAGCAGCTCCCGACATCACACGACGGGAAACACCATATATTTT
CASSSRHHTTGNTIYF
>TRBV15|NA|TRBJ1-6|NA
TGTGCCACCAGCAGAGACGGCGCAGGGGCGACCCGCTCCTATAATTCACCCCTCCACTTT
CATSRDGAGATRSYNSPLHF
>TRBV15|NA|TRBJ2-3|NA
TGTGCCACCAAAGGGTTTCGGGAGTTGAGAACAGATACGCAGTATTTT
CATKGFRELRTDTQYF
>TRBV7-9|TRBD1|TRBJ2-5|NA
TGTGCCAGCAGTGGACAGGGGGCTGGCGGAGAGACCCAGTACTTC
CASSGQGAGGETQYF
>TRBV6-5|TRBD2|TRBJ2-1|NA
TGTGCCAGCAGTTACGGGACTAGCGGGACGGATGAGCAGTTCTTC
CASSYGTSGTDEQFF
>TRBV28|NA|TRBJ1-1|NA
TGTGCCAGCAGTAGCAGATACCAGGGCTACGCTGAAGCTTTCTTT
CASSSRYQGYAEAFF
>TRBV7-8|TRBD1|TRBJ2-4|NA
TGTGCCAGCAGCTTAGATGACAGGGTGAACATTCAGTACTTC
CASSLDDRVNIQYF
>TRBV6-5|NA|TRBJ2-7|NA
TGTGCCAGCAGTCCGGCCGAGGGTTACGAGCAGTACTTC
CASSPAEGYEQYF
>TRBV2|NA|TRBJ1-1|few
TGTGCTTGGGGGCCTGAAGCTTTCTTT
CAWGPEAFF